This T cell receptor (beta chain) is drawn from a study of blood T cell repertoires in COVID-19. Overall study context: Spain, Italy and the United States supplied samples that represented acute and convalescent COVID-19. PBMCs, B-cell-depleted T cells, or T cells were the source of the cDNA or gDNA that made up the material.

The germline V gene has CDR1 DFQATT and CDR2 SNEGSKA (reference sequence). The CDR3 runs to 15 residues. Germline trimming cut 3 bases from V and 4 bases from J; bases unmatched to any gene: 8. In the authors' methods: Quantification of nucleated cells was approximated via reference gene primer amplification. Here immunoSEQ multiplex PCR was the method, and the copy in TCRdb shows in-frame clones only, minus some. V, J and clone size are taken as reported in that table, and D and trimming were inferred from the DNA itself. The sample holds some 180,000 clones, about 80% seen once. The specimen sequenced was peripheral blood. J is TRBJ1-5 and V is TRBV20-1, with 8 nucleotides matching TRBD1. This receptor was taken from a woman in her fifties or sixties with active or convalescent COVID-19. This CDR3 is CSASQAGGGNQPQHF. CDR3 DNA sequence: TGCAGTGCTAGTCAGGCAGGGGGCGGGAATCAGCCCCAGCATTTT.